This passage covers 23 T cell receptor beta chains from one sample sequenced in a study of CD4+ T cells in melanoma (dated 2022 in TCRdb). Library construction relied on the immunoSEQ multiplex PCR assay. The clones in this table, taken by TCRdb from immuneACCESS, are in-frame only. Not every clone is retained; where verified, under half of the shortfall comes from an unresolved V gene, and the cause of the rest is unknown. The sample contains 52,000 or so clones, approximately 74% of them found a single time. Jointly, the top ten make up roughly 4.9% of the sample. The specimen was tumor tissue. These receptors originate from a human donor with melanoma.

This clone was picked up one time. The genes are TRBV7-8 and TRBJ1-5; the match to TRBD1 covers 7 bases. Losses at the gene ends were 6 bases for V and 5 bases for J; bases not matched to a gene: 4. Germline V lookup: CDR1 SGHVS, CDR2 FQNEAQ. CDR3 length equals 13 residues. The CDR3 DNA reads TGTGCCAGCAGTCAAGACAGGGATCAGCCCCAGCATTTT. Translated, it gives CASSQDRDQPQHF.

This chain uses TRBV7-8 with TRBJ2-7; TRBD1 agrees at 8 bases. This CDR3 is 16 amino acids long. Germline assignment: CDR1 SGHVS and CDR2 FQNEAQ. J was trimmed by 4 bases and V by 4 bases; bases with no gene match: 12. The CDR3 region has the DNA TGTGCCAGCAGCTCGCGACCCGGGACAGGAATATACGAGCAGTACTTC. It encodes CASSSRPGTGIYEQYF.

This chain connects TRBV13 to TRBJ2-7; 8 bases match TRBD2. The germline V gene encodes CDR1 PRHDT and CDR2 FYEKMQ (reference sequence). The CDR3 is 16 residues long. Germline trimming cut 5 bases from V and 3 bases from J; bases unmatched to any gene: 12. This chain's CDR3 is CASSPRGGNPGYEQYF. CDR3 sequence (DNA): TGTGCCAGCAGCCCTCGCGGGGGGAATCCGGGCTACGAGCAGTACTTC.

V is TRBV4-2 and J is TRBJ1-2; unclear D gene. This CDR3 is built from 14 residues. CDR1 and CDR2 (germline): LGHNA, YNFKEQ. Deletions cut 0 bases from V and 3 bases from J, with 8 bases between. The CDR3 sequence: CASSQDRSDYGYTF. The CDR3, as DNA: TGTGCCAGCAGCCAAGATCGGAGTGACTATGGCTACACCTTC.

The rearrangement links TRBV7-9 to TRBJ1-6; 9 nucleotides match TRBD1. After removal of 7 bases from V and 10 bases from J, the junction contained 11 bases not matched to a gene. This CDR3 contains 15 residues. Germline assignment: CDR1 SEHNR and CDR2 FQNEAQ (reference sequence). The CDR3 reads CASTLMGQGGSPLHF. In nucleotides, the CDR3 is TGTGCCAGCACCCTGATGGGACAGGGAGGATCACCCCTCCACTTT.

There are many counts of this clone. The chain has TRBV14 and TRBJ1-4, with D maybe TRBD1 (5 bases). Germline CDR1 reads SGHDN; CDR2 reads FVKESK. The CDR3 sequence is 12 residues long. V lost 4 bases to trimming and J lost 5 bases, with 5 bases between them. The CDR3 sequence: CASSRGNEKLFF. CDR3 sequence (DNA): TGTGCCAGCAGCCGGGGGAATGAAAAACTGTTTTTT. Based on the CDR3 plus reference TRBV14 and TRBJ1-4, the full variable domain is EAGVTQFPSHSVIEKGQTVTLRCDPISGHDNLYWYRRVMGKEIKFLLHFVKESKQDESGMPNNRFLAERTGGTYSTLKVQPAELEDSGVYFCASSRGNEKLFFGSGTQLSVL.

The genes are TRBV13 and TRBJ2-1; 8 positions agree with TRBD2. Trimming removed 6 bases from V and 8 bases from J; junction bases left unmatched: 6. Germline V lookup: CDR1 PRHDT, CDR2 FYEKMQ (reference sequence). This CDR3 comprises 13 residues. The CDR3 spells CASSWGLVHEQFF. The CDR3 nucleotides are TGTGCCAGCAGTTGGGGACTAGTACATGAGCAGTTCTTC.

This chain uses TRBV4-1 with TRBJ2-3; D is possibly TRBD2 (5 bases). From germline, CDR1 is MGHRA and CDR2 YSYEKL. The CDR3 is 16 residues long. V lost 4 bases and J 2 bases, leaving 16 bases between the germline ends. The CDR3 spells CASSLRDWDNTDTQYF. The CDR3, as DNA: TGCGCCAGCAGCCTACGGGATTGGGATAACACAGATACGCAGTATTTT.

The gene calls are TRBV27 and TRBJ2-1; D unclear. CDR1 and CDR2 (germline): MNHEY, SMNVEV (reference sequence). V was cut by 5 bases and J by 10 bases, with 12 bases left in between. The CDR3 covers 12 residues. The CDR3 protein is CASSPPGSEQFF. CDR3 DNA sequence: TGTGCCAGCAGTCCCCCAGGTAGCGAGCAGTTCTTC.

The V gene is TRBV19, the J gene TRBJ1-1; 7 bases agree with TRBD1. Germline loops: CDR1 LNHDA, CDR2 SQIVND (reference sequence). CDR3 length equals 12 residues. Losses at the gene ends were 4 bases for V and 5 bases for J; bases not matched to a gene: 1. The CDR3 sequence: CASSKGATEAFF. The CDR3 DNA is TGTGCCAGTAGTAAGGGGGCGACTGAAGCTTTCTTT. Full variable domain (remainder filled in from reference TRBV19 and TRBJ1-1): DGGITQSPKYLFRKEGQNVTLSCEQNLNHDAMYWYRQDPGQGLRLIYYSQIVNDFQKGDIAEGYSVSREKKESFPLTVTSAQKNPTAFYLCASSKGATEAFFGQGTRLTVV.

As concerns this clone: A clone one base away is much larger, so this may be a read error. V usage is TRBV14 and J usage is TRBJ2-7; no definite D call. The CDR3 length is 11 residues. Trimming removed 2 bases at V and 5 bases at J, with 4 bases between. Germline V gene data show CDR1 as SGHDN and CDR2 as FVKESK. This CDR3 reads CASSQWDEQYF. The CDR3 DNA reads as TGTGCCAGCAGCCAATGGGACGAGCAGTACTTC.

About this clone: The junction departs from germline at one end; a sequencing error may be responsible. The V call is TRBV11-1, the J call TRBJ1-5, with D unresolved. Germline CDR1 reads SGHAT; CDR2 reads FQDESV (reference sequence). There are 10 residues in the CDR3. The chain's CDR3 is CASSLTDGDF. The DNA for the CDR3 is TGTGCCAGCAGCCTGACGGACGGAGATTTT. The variable domain in full, completed from reference TRBV11-1 and TRBJ1-5, reads EAEVAQSPRYKITEKSQAVAFWCDPISGHATLYWYRQILGQGPELLVQFQDESVVDDSQLPKDRFSAERLKGVDSTLKIQPAELGDSAMYLCASSLTDGDFGDGTRLSIL.

J is TRBJ1-4 and V is TRBV7-2; maybe TRBD1 (5 bases). V shed 1 base and J shed 3 bases, with 9 bases lying between them. CDR3 length equals 15 residues. Per the germline V gene, CDR1 is SGHTA and CDR2 is FQGNSA. The DNA for the CDR3 is TGTGCCAGCAGCTTAGGCGGGGCTTCTAATGAAAAACTGTTTTTT. Protein: CASSLGGASNEKLFF.

This chain joins TRBV4-3 and TRBJ1-2; perhaps TRBD1 as D (5 bases). The CDR3 consists of 16 residues. Trimming pared 0 bases from V and 8 bases from J, leaving 19 bases between. The germline V gene encodes CDR1 LGHNA and CDR2 YSLEER. CDR3 DNA sequence: TGCGCCAGCAGCCAAGAGTGGGCAGGGCGGGCGGAGGGCTACACCTTC. Its protein is CASSQEWAGRAEGYTF.

This chain connects TRBV5-1 to TRBJ2-5; D is unclear. Per the germline V gene, CDR1 is SGHRS and CDR2 is YFSETQ. The CDR3 length is 11 residues. The V gene lost 3 bases and the J gene lost 5 bases, with 5 bases spanning the gap. CDR3 nucleotide sequence: TGCGCCAGCAGCTCGGGCGAGACCCAGTACTTC. Translated: CASSSGETQYF.

The CDR3 loop is CASSDTSGGGYNEQFF. CDR3 DNA: TGCGCCAGCAGCGATACTAGCGGGGGGGGCTACAATGAGCAGTTCTTC. This rearrangement joins TRBV5-1 to TRBJ2-1, with 13 bases identical to TRBD2. CDR1 and CDR2 from the germline V gene are SGHRS and YFSETQ. The CDR3 is made up of 16 amino acids. Germline trimming cut 4 bases from V and 3 bases from J; bases unmatched to any gene: 4.

The chain joins TRBV9 to TRBJ2-2; tentatively, D is TRBD1 or TRBD2 (5 bases each). V was shortened by 0 bases and J by 5 bases, with 14 bases between the two germline ends. From germline, CDR1 is SGDLS and CDR2 YYNGEE. This CDR3 is built from 16 residues. The CDR3 spells CASSVGPGRQTGELFF. Written as DNA, the CDR3 is TGTGCCAGCAGCGTAGGGCCGGGACGACAAACCGGGGAGCTGTTTTTT.

V is TRBV6-4 and J is TRBJ2-2; 7 bases line up with TRBD2. The CDR3 has 13 residues. J gave up 6 bases and V 2 bases, and 0 bases lay outside the gene matches. CDR1 is MRHNA, CDR2 SNTAGT, per germline. The CDR3, as DNA: TGTGCCAGCAGTGACGGGGGGGCCGGGGAGCTGTTTTTT. It yields the protein CASSDGGAGELFF.

This clone was observed once. This chain links TRBV5-4 with TRBJ2-2; D may be TRBD2 (5 bases). V was shortened by 3 bases and J by 2 bases, with 11 bases between the two germline ends. This CDR3 is built from 15 residues. CDR1 is SGHNT and CDR2 is YYREEE in the germline V gene (reference sequence). CDR3 in amino acids: CASSSGMVNTGELFF. For the CDR3, the DNA is TGTGCCAGCAGCTCGGGGATGGTTAACACCGGGGAGCTGTTTTTT.

The chain combines TRBV10-2 with TRBJ2-7; no firm D call. The CDR3 spans 12 residues. The V end was cut by 4 bases, the J end by 5 bases, with 9 bases between. Germline V gene sequence: CDR1 WSHSY, CDR2 SAAADI. The CDR3 sequence: CASSGSGNEQYF. The CDR3 nucleotides read TGCGCCAGCAGTGGTTCGGGTAACGAGCAGTACTTC.

The V and J genes are TRBV2 and TRBJ2-3, with D possibly being TRBD2 (5 bases). Germline CDR1 and CDR2: SNHLY and FYNNEI. The ends were cut back, 8 bases at V and 1 base at J, with 13 bases in the middle. This CDR3 comprises 14 residues. The CDR3 here is CASRAVGGTDTQYF. The CDR3 DNA reads TGTGCCAGCCGTGCCGTCGGGGGCACAGATACGCAGTATTTT.

This rearrangement joins TRBV6-5 to TRBJ1-5; TRBD1 matches at 7 bases. The germline gives CDR1 MNHEY, CDR2 SVGAGI. V lost 5 bases, J lost 4 bases, and 5 bases stayed unmatched. The CDR3 sequence is 14 residues long. The CDR3 DNA is TGTGCCAGCAGTCCGACAGGGTTAAATCAGCCCCAGCATTTT. Amino acid sequence: CASSPTGLNQPQHF.

In this sample, this clone turned up a few times. V is TRBV6-6 and J is TRBJ1-5; 11 bases map to TRBD1. The germline CDR1 and CDR2 sequences are MNHNY and SVGAGI (reference sequence). With 6 bases clipped from V and 6 bases from J, the junction kept 10 bases outside the gene matches. This CDR3 contains 16 residues. The CDR3 reads CASSYPGQGASQPQHF. The CDR3 DNA is TGTGCCAGCAGCTACCCCGGACAGGGGGCGAGTCAGCCCCAGCATTTT.